Below, 15 T cell receptor beta chains from the same sample are listed, as sequenced in a study of vaccination and CD4 T cells after COVID-19. The treatment here: roughly nine-day PBMC culture with coronavirus spike peptide pools or control peptides (ViraFEST assay). The unexposed donor provided CD4+ T cells, which were taken before the COVID-19 pandemic (2011-2018). No antigen is known for these receptors. The Oncomine TCR Beta short-read assay sequenced DNA from cultured CD4+ T cells. TCRdb re-called the PCR reads through MiXCR, storing one row per CDR3 protein. The repertoire includes 8,500 to 10,000 distinct CDR3 sequences, less than 70% of them detected once, and 24% sits in the top ten. Sequenced sample: CD4+ T cells from blood, cultured in vitro. These TCRs come from a human donor in good health.

The chain is built from TRBV9 and TRBJ1-2; 10 bases match TRBD1. Trimming removed 1 base from V and 11 bases from J; junction bases left unmatched: 8. The CDR3 is 14 residues long. Germline values: CDR1 SGDLS, CDR2 YYNGEE. The CDR3 loop is CASSVRTGGTLYTF. As DNA, the CDR3 is TGTGCCAGCAGCGTACGGACAGGGGGGACTTTGTACACCTTC.

The chain uses TRBV5-1 and TRBJ2-7; 7 bases match TRBD1. This CDR3 is built from 16 residues. The germline CDR1 and CDR2 sequences are SGHRS and YFSETQ. Unmatched junction bases numbered 8, after V lost 2 bases and J lost 0 bases. The CDR3 loop is CASSLEPGQPSYEQYF. The CDR3, as DNA: TGCGCCAGCAGCTTAGAGCCGGGACAGCCCTCCTACGAGCAGTACTTC.

This sequence joins TRBV6-2 or TRBV6-3 and TRBJ2-7; D uncertain. There are 11 residues in the CDR3. From germline, CDR1 is MNHEY and CDR2 SVGEGT. V lost 6 bases and J lost 2, with 5 bases in between. CDR3 coding DNA: TGTGCCAGCAGACAGACCTACGAGCAGTACTTC. This translates into CASRQTYEQYF.

In this sample, this clonotype turned up a few times. The chain couples TRBV20-1 to TRBJ2-1, with D possibly being TRBD1 (6 bases). The CDR3 sequence is 15 residues long. V lost 6 bases, J lost 5 bases, and 20 bases lay in between. CDR1 DFQATT and CDR2 SNEGSKA come from the germline V gene (reference sequence). CDR3 in DNA: TGCAGTGCAACACCTTCAGGGGCCTGGGACAATGAGCAGTTCTTC. Amino acid sequence: CSATPSGAWDNEQFF.

The chain uses TRBV2 and TRBJ2-5, with D unresolved. V lost 4 bases to trimming and J lost 3 bases, with 9 bases between them. The CDR3 runs to 13 residues. Germline V gene sequence: CDR1 SNHLY, CDR2 FYNNEI. The CDR3 is CASSAEPKETQYF. DNA of the CDR3: TGTGCCAGCAGTGCGGAACCGAAAGAGACCCAGTACTTC. Drawing the rest from reference TRBV2 and TRBJ2-5, the complete variable domain is EPEVTQTPSHQVTQMGQEVILRCVPISNHLYFYWYRQILGQKVEFLVSFYNNEISEKSEIFDDQFSVERPDGSNFTLKIRSTKLEDSAMYFCASSAEPKETQYFGPGTRLLVL.

The chain combines TRBV7-9 with TRBJ2-3; D is possibly TRBD2 (5 bases). Germline-derived CDR1 and CDR2 are SEHNR and FQNEAQ (reference sequence). With 5 bases removed from V and 0 bases from J, the gap between germline ends came to 15 bases. This CDR3 is 16 amino acids long. The CDR3 DNA sequence: TGTGCCAGCAGCCCACGGCGGGCGGGTAGCACAGATACGCAGTATTTT. Protein: CASSPRRAGSTDTQYF.

The chain recombines TRBV2 with TRBJ2-3, with 12 bases identical to TRBD2. The CDR3 covers 19 residues. Per the germline V gene, CDR1 is SNHLY and CDR2 is FYNNEI. Trimming at V came to 4 bases and at J to 3 bases, leaving 14 bases not matched to a gene. CDR3 protein: CASSVWLLAGGPGTDTQYF. In DNA, the CDR3 is TGTGCCAGCAGTGTCTGGTTGCTAGCGGGAGGGCCAGGAACAGATACGCAGTATTTT.

The chain recombines TRBV28 with TRBJ2-3; D is unresolved. Germline V CDR1 and CDR2: MDHEN, SYDVKM. The CDR3 runs 14 residues. Trimming stripped 4 bases from V and 2 bases from J, with 10 bases between. CDR3 DNA: TGTGCCAGCAGTTACCGTGGACCCACAGATACGCAGTATTTT. Its protein is CASSYRGPTDTQYF.

The table lists this clonotype with a few counts. J is TRBJ2-4 and V is TRBV10-2, with 8 bases matching TRBD1. The CDR3 extends over 16 amino acids. CDR1 WSHSY and CDR2 SAAADI come from the germline V gene. The V and J ends lost 0 bases and 3 bases, in that order; junction bases with no gene match: 4. The CDR3 DNA follows: TGCGCCAGCAGTGAGTCGGGACAGGCCTTCAAAAACATTCAGTACTTC. Its translation is CASSESGQAFKNIQYF.

The genes are TRBV20-1 and TRBJ2-7, with a possible D match to TRBD1 (6 bases). Deletions cut 3 bases from V and 1 base from J, with 13 bases between. Per the germline V gene, CDR1 is DFQATT and CDR2 is SNEGSKA (reference sequence). The CDR3 consists of 14 residues. The CDR3 loop reads CSASIQGRSYEQYF. CDR3 DNA sequence: TGCAGTGCTAGCATACAGGGACGGTCCTACGAGCAGTACTTC.

The rearrangement uses TRBV20-1 and TRBJ2-7; 14 positions agree with TRBD2. Germline values: CDR1 DFQATT, CDR2 SNEGSKA (reference sequence). This CDR3 contains 15 residues. V was clipped by 6 bases and J by 3 bases; unmatched bases: 7. This chain's CDR3 is CSATGTSGSIYEQYF. The CDR3 coding sequence is TGCAGTGCAACTGGGACTAGCGGGAGTATCTACGAGCAGTACTTC.

The rearrangement uses TRBV27 and TRBJ2-1; weak D call: TRBD2 (6 bases). Per germline, CDR1 MNHEY and CDR2 SMNVEV (reference sequence). CDR3 length: 14 residues. Trimming left V 4 bases short and J 6 bases short, with 13 bases between. Here the CDR3 reads CASSSGLTFNEQFF. CDR3 nucleotides: TGTGCCAGCAGTTCGGGACTGACATTCAATGAGCAGTTCTTC.

V and J are TRBV11-2 and TRBJ1-2; D is unclear. The CDR3 spans 15 residues. CDR1 and CDR2 (germline): SGHAT, FQNNGV. Trimming left V 1 base short and J 3 bases short, with 12 bases between. In DNA form, the CDR3 reads TGTGCCAGCAGCTTAGCGGCGGACTCCTACTATGGCTACACCTTC. As protein: CASSLAADSYYGYTF.

The chain combines TRBV7-9 with TRBJ1-2; 12 bases fit TRBD1. Germline CDR1 SEHNR, CDR2 FQNEAQ (reference sequence). Trimming at V came to 5 bases and at J to 8 bases, leaving 3 bases not matched to a gene. This CDR3 contains 13 residues. The CDR3 DNA follows: TGTGCCAGCAGCCGGGACAGGGGGCACGGCTACACCTTC. Translated, it gives CASSRDRGHGYTF. Complete variable domain (other parts from reference TRBV7-9 and TRBJ1-2): DTGVSQNPRHKITKRGQNVTFRCDPISEHNRLYWYRQTLGQGPEFLTYFQNEAQLEKSRLLSDRFSAERPKGSFSTLEIQRTEQGDSAMYLCASSRDRGHGYTFGSGTRLTVV.

The chain links TRBV7-9 to TRBJ1-2, with TRBD1 matching 7 bases. The CDR3 is 14 residues long. Trimming took 9 bases from V and 3 from J; bases not matched to a gene: 10. Germline CDR1 SEHNR, CDR2 FQNEAQ (reference sequence). The CDR3 is CASRGQNADYGYTF. CDR3 bases: TGTGCCAGTAGGGGGCAGAATGCCGACTATGGCTACACCTTC.